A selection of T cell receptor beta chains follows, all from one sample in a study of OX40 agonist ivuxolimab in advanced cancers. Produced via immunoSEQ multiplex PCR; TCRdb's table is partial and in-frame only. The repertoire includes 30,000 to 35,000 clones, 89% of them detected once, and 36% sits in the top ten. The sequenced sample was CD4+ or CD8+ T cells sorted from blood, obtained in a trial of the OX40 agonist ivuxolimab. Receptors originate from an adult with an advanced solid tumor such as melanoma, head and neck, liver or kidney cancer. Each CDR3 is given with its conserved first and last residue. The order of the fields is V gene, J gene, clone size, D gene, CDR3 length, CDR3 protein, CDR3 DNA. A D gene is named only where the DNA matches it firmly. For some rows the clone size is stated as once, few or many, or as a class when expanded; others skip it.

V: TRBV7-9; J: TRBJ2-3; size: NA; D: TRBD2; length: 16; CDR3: CASSPPTSGGSDTQYF; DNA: TGTGCCAGCAGCCCGCCGACTAGCGGGGGTTCAGATACGCAGTATTTT
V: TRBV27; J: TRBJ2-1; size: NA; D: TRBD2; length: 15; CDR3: CASSVGTSGNNEQFF; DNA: TGTGCCAGCAGTGTCGGGACTAGCGGCAACAATGAGCAGTTCTTC
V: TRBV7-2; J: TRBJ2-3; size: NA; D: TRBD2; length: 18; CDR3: CASSHSTSGGADTDTQYF; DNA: TGTGCCAGCAGCCACTCTACTAGCGGGGGGGCGGACACAGATACGCAGTATTTT
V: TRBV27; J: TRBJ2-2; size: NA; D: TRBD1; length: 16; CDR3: CASSLRDRVYTGELFF; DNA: TGTGCCAGCAGTTTACGGGACAGGGTATACACCGGGGAGCTGTTTTTT
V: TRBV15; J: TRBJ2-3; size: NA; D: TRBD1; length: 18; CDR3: CATSHYPRTGLSTDTQYF; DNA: TGTGCCACCAGCCATTACCCCCGGACAGGACTTAGCACAGATACGCAGTATTTT
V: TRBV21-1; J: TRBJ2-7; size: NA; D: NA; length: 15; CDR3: CASSKCRTRVYEQYF; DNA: TGTGCCAGCAGCAAATGCCGGACTAGGGTCTACGAGCAGTACTTC
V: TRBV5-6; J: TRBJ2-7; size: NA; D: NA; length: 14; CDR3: CASSLSQGGGEQYF; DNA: TGTGCCAGCAGCTTAAGTCAGGGGGGGGGCGAGCAGTACTTC
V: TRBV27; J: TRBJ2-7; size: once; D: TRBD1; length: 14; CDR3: CASGLGQGSYEQYF; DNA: TGTGCCAGCGGTCTCGGACAGGGATCCTACGAGCAGTACTTC
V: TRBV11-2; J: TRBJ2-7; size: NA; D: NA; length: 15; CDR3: CASSLEVWQSYEQYF; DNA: TGTGCCAGCAGCTTAGAAGTATGGCAGTCCTACGAGCAGTACTTC
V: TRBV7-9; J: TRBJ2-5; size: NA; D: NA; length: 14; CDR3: CASSLMVPSETQYF; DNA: TGTGCCAGCAGCTTAATGGTGCCGAGCGAGACCCAGTACTTC
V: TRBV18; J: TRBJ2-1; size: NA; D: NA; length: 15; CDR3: CASSPLGQQYNEQFF; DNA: TGTGCCAGCTCACCACTGGGACAACAATACAATGAGCAGTTCTTC
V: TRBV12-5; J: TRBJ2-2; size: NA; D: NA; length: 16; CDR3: CASARIEGGNTGELFF; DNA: TGTGCTAGTGCCCGTATCGAGGGGGGGAACACCGGGGAGCTGTTTTTT
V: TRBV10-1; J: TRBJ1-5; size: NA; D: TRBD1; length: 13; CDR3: CASIWTGDQPQHF; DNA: TGCGCCAGCATTTGGACAGGGGATCAGCCCCAGCATTTT
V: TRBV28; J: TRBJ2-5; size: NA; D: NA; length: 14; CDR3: CASSLRGRGETQYF; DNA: TGTGCCAGCAGTTTACGGGGGCGCGGGGAGACCCAGTACTTC
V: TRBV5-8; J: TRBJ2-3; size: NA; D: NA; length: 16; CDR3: CASSPGTSSSTDTQYF; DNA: TGTGCCAGCAGCCCCGGGACAAGCAGTAGCACAGATACGCAGTATTTT
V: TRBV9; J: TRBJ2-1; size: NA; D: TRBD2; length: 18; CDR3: CASSVGGSGRDFANEQFF; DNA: TGTGCCAGCAGCGTAGGTGGAAGCGGGAGGGATTTCGCCAATGAGCAGTTCTTC
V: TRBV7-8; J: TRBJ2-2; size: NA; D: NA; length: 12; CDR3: CASTMNAGELFF; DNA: TGTGCCAGCACCATGAATGCCGGGGAGCTGTTTTTT
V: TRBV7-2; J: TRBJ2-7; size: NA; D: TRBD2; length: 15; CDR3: CASSPTSGGAYEQYF; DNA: TGTGCCAGCAGCCCCACTAGCGGGGGGGCCTACGAGCAGTACTTC
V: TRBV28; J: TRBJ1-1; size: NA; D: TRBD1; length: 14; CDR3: CASSYRGPRTEAFF; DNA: TGTGCCAGCAGCTACAGGGGGCCAAGGACTGAAGCTTTCTTT
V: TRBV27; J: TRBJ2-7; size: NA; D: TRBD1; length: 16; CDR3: CASSFYGTGRGDEQYF; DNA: TGTGCCAGCAGTTTTTATGGGACAGGGAGAGGTGATGAGCAGTACTTC
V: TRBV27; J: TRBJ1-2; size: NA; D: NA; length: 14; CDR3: CASSLDGTAKGYTF; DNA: TGTGCCAGCAGTTTAGACGGAACAGCCAAGGGCTACACCTTC
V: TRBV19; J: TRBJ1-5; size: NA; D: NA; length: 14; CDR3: CASSIVRSNQPQHF; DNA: TGTGCCAGTAGTATAGTCCGTAGCAATCAGCCCCAGCATTTT
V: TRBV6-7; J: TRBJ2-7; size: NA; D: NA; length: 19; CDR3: CASSSPRTGLAGNSYEQYF; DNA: TGTGCCAGCAGTTCCCCCCGGACAGGTCTAGCGGGTAACTCCTACGAGCAGTACTTC
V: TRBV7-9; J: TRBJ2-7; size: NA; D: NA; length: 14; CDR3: CASSFLGSNYEQYF; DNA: TGTGCCAGCAGCTTTTTAGGATCAAACTACGAGCAGTACTTC
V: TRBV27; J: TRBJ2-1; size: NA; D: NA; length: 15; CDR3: CASSPVVTSYNEQFF; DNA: TGTGCCAGCAGTCCTGTTGTGACGTCCTACAATGAGCAGTTCTTC
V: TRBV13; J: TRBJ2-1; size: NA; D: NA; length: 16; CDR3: CASSLGAASSYNEQFF; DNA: TGTGCCAGCAGCTTAGGAGCGGCGAGTTCCTACAATGAGCAGTTCTTC
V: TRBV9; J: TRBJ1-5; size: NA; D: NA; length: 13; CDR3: CASSVGMAQPQHF; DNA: TGTGCCAGCAGCGTAGGAATGGCTCAGCCCCAGCATTTT
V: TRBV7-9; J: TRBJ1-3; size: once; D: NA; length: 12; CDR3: CASSWGGNTIYF; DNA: TGTGCCAGCAGTTGGGGGGGAAACACCATATATTTT
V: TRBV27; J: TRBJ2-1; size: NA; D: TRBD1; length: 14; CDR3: CASSRQGFGNEQFF; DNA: TGTGCCAGCAGTCGACAGGGGTTTGGGAATGAGCAGTTCTTC
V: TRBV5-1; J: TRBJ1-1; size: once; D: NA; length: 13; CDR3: CASSITGSPEAFF; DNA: TGCGCCAGCAGCATAACAGGGTCTCCTGAAGCTTTCTTT
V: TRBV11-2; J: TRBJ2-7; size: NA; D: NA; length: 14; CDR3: CASSYGGSSYEQYF; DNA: TGTGCCAGCAGCTACGGGGGAAGCTCCTACGAGCAGTACTTC
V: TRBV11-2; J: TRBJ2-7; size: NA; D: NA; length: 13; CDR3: CASSLGQSYEQYF; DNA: TGTGCCAGCAGCTTAGGTCAGTCCTACGAGCAGTACTTC
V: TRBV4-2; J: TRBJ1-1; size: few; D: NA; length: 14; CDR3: CASSQDRSVTEAFF; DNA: TGTGCCAGCAGCCAAGATCGGTCAGTAACTGAAGCTTTCTTT
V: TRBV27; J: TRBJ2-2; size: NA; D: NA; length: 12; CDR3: CASSPGSGELFF; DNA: TGTGCCAGCAGTCCGGGGTCCGGGGAGCTGTTTTTT
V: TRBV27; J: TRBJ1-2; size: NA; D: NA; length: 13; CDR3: CASSFGVDYGYTF; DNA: TGTGCCAGCAGTTTCGGGGTTGACTATGGCTACACCTTC
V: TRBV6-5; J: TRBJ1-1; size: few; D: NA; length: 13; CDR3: CASSYGGASEAFF; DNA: TGTGCCAGCAGTTACGGCGGGGCCTCTGAAGCTTTCTTT
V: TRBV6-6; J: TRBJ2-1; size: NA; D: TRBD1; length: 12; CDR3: CASSQGTGEQFF; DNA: TGTGCCAGCAGCCAGGGGACAGGGGAGCAGTTCTTC
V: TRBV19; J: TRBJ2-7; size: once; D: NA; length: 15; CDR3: CASSIDRGLAYEQYF; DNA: TGTGCCAGTAGTATAGATCGGGGGTTGGCCTACGAGCAGTACTTC
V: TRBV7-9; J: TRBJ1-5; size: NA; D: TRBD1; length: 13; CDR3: CASSLGGWQPQHF; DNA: TGTGCCAGCAGCCTAGGGGGCTGGCAGCCCCAGCATTTT
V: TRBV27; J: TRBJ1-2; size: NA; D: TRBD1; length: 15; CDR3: CASGQHTGGEDGYTF; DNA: TGTGCCAGCGGACAACATACAGGGGGCGAAGATGGCTACACCTTC